This T cell receptor beta chain emerged from a study of technical replicates of blood from a few donors (dated by TCRdb to 2016 to 2017). A remark on this clone: Its antigen is currently not known. The record has no base qualities; no much larger clone is one base away.

The library was built by means of the immunoSEQ multiplex PCR assay. TCRdb carries this immuneACCESS record with in-frame sequences only. Its versions omit some clonotypes, under half of them owing to an unresolved V gene in the studies checked, with the rest unexplained. This sample lists about 64,000 clones; 70% to 90% were detected once. The ten largest clones represent approximately 5.4% of the sample. CDR1 SGHDT and CDR2 YYEEEE were looked up in the germline V gene. The CDR3 runs 16 amino acids, cysteine and phenylalanine included. Only CDR3 DNA remains: 48 bases, in frame from the first base. The V end loses 2 bases and the J end loses 2 bases, and a stretch of 17 bases separates them.

The sequenced sample was PBMCs. This receptor was identified in a human donor in good health. Some clones in this sample may be carry-over from other donors' samples. The V gene is TRBV5-6 and the J gene is TRBJ2-7; the best D guess is TRBD2, with 5 bases matching. The CDR3 here reads CASSLRRTGPPYEQYF. The DNA is TGTGCCAGCAGCTTAAGGAGGACGGGCCCCCCCTACGAGCAGTACTTC.